The rows below give T cell receptor beta chains drawn from one sample of a study of blood T cell repertoires in COVID-19. TCRdb's table, derived via immunoSEQ multiplex PCR, lists solely in-frame clones and lacks some. Altogether about 110,000 clones are present, 85% to 90% being singletons, with the ten largest covering around 1.1%. The material sequenced was peripheral blood. The receptors shown here come from a human donor in a cohort sampled during active COVID-19. Both conserved end residues are part of each CDR3. Each record gives: clone size, V gene, J gene, D gene, CDR3 protein, CDR3 DNA. The D gene is left open where the match is weak. The size of a clone is reported for some rows only, either as once, few or many, or as a class for expanded clones.

NA,TRBV28,TRBJ2-5,NA,CASSTNSYQETQYF,TGTGCCAGCAGCACTAACTCCTACCAAGAGACCCAGTACTTC
once,TRBV4-2,TRBJ2-7,TRBD2,CASSQRDYGSYEQYF,TGTGCCAGCAGCCAACGGGACTACGGCTCCTACGAGCAGTACTTC
NA,TRBV18,TRBJ2-5,NA,CASRRAREETQYF,TGTGCCAGCCGGCGAGCGCGAGAAGAGACCCAGTACTTC
NA,TRBV5-1,TRBJ2-3,NA,CASSFLGQLSTSTDTQYF,TGCGCCAGCAGCTTCCTAGGTCAGCTATCTACTAGCACAGATACGCAGTATTTT
NA,TRBV28,TRBJ1-2,NA,CASIPWSGPPKYGYTF,TGTGCCAGCATACCCTGGTCAGGGCCCCCAAAATATGGCTACACCTTC
NA,TRBV10-3,TRBJ2-1,TRBD2,CAVLTSGRRNEQFF,TGTGCCGTACTAACTAGCGGGAGGAGGAATGAGCAGTTCTTC
once,TRBV19,TRBJ2-7,NA,CASSGAPFNEQYF,TGTGCCAGTAGTGGGGCACCCTTCAACGAGCAGTACTTC
NA,TRBV7-2,TRBJ2-4,TRBD1,CASSLGTGGSDIQYF,TGTGCCAGCAGCTTAGGGACAGGGGGTTCAGACATTCAGTACTTC
NA,TRBV19,TRBJ2-3,TRBD1,CASSILGQLSTDTQYF,TGTGCCAGTAGTATTTTGGGACAGCTAAGCACAGATACGCAGTATTTT
NA,TRBV2,TRBJ2-2,NA,CASTGGAYTGELFF,TGTGCCAGCACTGGGGGCGCCTATACCGGGGAGCTGTTTTTT
NA,TRBV28,TRBJ2-3,NA,CASQVRSTDTQYF,TGTGCCAGCCAGGTTCGTTCCACAGATACGCAGTATTTT
NA,TRBV5-1,TRBJ2-2,NA,CASSLTVSNTGELFF,TGCGCCAGCAGCTTGACAGTTTCTAACACCGGGGAGCTGTTTTTT
NA,TRBV12-5,TRBJ2-3,NA,CASGSTSTGPDTQYF,TGTGCTAGTGGTTCCACCTCCACAGGGCCAGATACGCAGTATTTT
few,TRBV11-3,TRBJ1-6,TRBD1,CASSLREGARPTRASPLHF,TGTGCCAGCAGCCTCCGGGAGGGGGCTAGACCAACAAGGGCTTCACCCCTCCACTTT
NA,TRBV4-2,TRBJ2-3,TRBD2,CASSPLPRPSGGAETDTQYF,TGTGCCAGCTCACCACTGCCTCGGCCTAGCGGGGGGGCGGAGACAGATACGCAGTATTTT
few,TRBV7-9,TRBJ1-2,TRBD1,CASSLALGQGSVAGYTF,TGTGCCAGCAGCTTAGCGCTGGGACAGGGTTCCGTTGCTGGCTACACCTTC
NA,TRBV5-1,TRBJ2-6,NA,CASSLDRAGANVLTF,TGCGCCAGCAGCTTGGACAGGGCTGGGGCCAACGTCCTGACTTTC
NA,TRBV5-4,TRBJ1-2,NA,CASSRRDGSGGYTF,TGTGCCAGCAGCAGGAGAGACGGATCTGGGGGCTACACCTTC
NA,TRBV7-8,TRBJ1-1,TRBD1,CASSLGSGGAGNTEAFF,TGTGCCAGCAGCTTAGGTTCAGGGGGCGCGGGGAACACTGAAGCTTTCTTT
NA,TRBV11-3,TRBJ2-5,TRBD1,CASSFDRVTQYF,TGTGCCAGCAGCTTCGACAGGGTAACCCAGTACTTC
NA,TRBV5-4,TRBJ2-1,TRBD1,CASSLGQGANEQFF,TGTGCCAGCAGCTTGGGACAGGGAGCCAATGAGCAGTTCTTC
NA,TRBV2,TRBJ2-7,TRBD1,CASSRDRVREQYF,TGTGCCAGCAGCCGGGACAGGGTCCGTGAGCAGTACTTC
NA,TRBV7-9,TRBJ1-3,TRBD1,CASSPRGGNTIYF,TGTGCCAGCAGCCCCAGAGGGGGCAACACCATATATTTT
once,TRBV28,TRBJ2-7,TRBD2,CASTSGGAPRSYEQYF,TGTGCCAGCACCTCGGGGGGGGCCCCAAGGTCCTACGAGCAGTACTTC
NA,TRBV19,TRBJ2-1,TRBD1,CASSTQGAYNEQFF,TGTGCCAGTAGTACGCAGGGGGCCTACAATGAGCAGTTCTTC
NA,TRBV14,TRBJ2-2,NA,CASSQARHTGELFF,TGTGCCAGCAGCCAAGCCAGGCACACCGGGGAGCTGTTTTTT
NA,TRBV2,TRBJ2-3,NA,CASSGVGVRVTDTQYF,TGTGCCAGCAGTGGCGTTGGAGTGAGGGTCACAGATACGCAGTATTTT
NA,TRBV4-1,TRBJ2-7,TRBD1,CASSQARGGTGLYEQYF,TGCGCCAGCAGCCAAGCCCGTGGAGGGACAGGACTTTACGAGCAGTACTTC
NA,TRBV4-2,TRBJ1-3,TRBD1,CASSQDFGAGGSGNTIYF,TGTGCCAGCAGCCAAGATTTTGGGGCAGGGGGCTCTGGAAACACCATATATTTT
NA,TRBV9,TRBJ2-7,TRBD1,CASSAGQGNEQYF,TGTGCCAGCAGCGCGGGACAGGGAAACGAGCAGTACTTC
NA,TRBV6-5,TRBJ1-6,NA,CASKRGQGSPLHF,TGTGCCAGCAAGCGGGGGCAGGGTTCACCCCTCCACTTT
NA,TRBV6-1,TRBJ2-1,TRBD1,CASSDWDRGGYNEQFF,TGTGCCAGCAGTGACTGGGACAGGGGGGGCTACAATGAGCAGTTCTTC
NA,TRBV6-5,TRBJ1-6,TRBD1,CASKAGQAHNSPLHF,TGTGCTTCAAAAGCAGGACAGGCGCATAATTCACCCCTCCACTTT
NA,TRBV2,TRBJ2-3,NA,CASRIGGRTDTQYF,TGTGCCAGCAGAATCGGGGGGCGCACAGATACGCAGTATTTT
once,TRBV7-2,TRBJ2-2,TRBD2,CASSSTSGINTGELFF,TGTGCCAGCAGCTCGACTAGCGGGATCAACACCGGGGAGCTGTTTTTT